The clone carrying this T cell receptor (beta chain) showed up just once. The assay was immunoSEQ multiplex PCR, and TCRdb's table has in-frame clones only and misses some. The top ten hold about 2.1% of the sample, which has more than 300,000 clones, more than 75% seen once. These data originate in a study of blood T cell repertoires in COVID-19. Across the whole study: Sources were T cells, B-cell-depleted T cells, or PBMCs; the material itself was cDNA or gDNA.

The CDR3 spans 16 residues. Germline V gene lookup returns CDR1 SGHTS and CDR2 YDEGEE. Trimming took 0 bases from V and 6 from J; bases not matched to a gene: 3. Categorization into cohorts depended on clinical history that participants reported. The source material was PBMCs or T cells enriched from blood (not recorded which). This sequence originates from a man between 35 and 55 years old in a cohort exposed to, infected with or recovered from COVID-19 (not recorded which). The chain recombines TRBV5-8 with TRBJ2-2; TRBD2 agrees at 12 bases. DNA of the CDR3: TGTGCCAGCAGCTTGGATCTAGCGGGAGGGGCCGGGGAGCTGTTTTTT. This encodes CASSLDLAGGAGELFF.